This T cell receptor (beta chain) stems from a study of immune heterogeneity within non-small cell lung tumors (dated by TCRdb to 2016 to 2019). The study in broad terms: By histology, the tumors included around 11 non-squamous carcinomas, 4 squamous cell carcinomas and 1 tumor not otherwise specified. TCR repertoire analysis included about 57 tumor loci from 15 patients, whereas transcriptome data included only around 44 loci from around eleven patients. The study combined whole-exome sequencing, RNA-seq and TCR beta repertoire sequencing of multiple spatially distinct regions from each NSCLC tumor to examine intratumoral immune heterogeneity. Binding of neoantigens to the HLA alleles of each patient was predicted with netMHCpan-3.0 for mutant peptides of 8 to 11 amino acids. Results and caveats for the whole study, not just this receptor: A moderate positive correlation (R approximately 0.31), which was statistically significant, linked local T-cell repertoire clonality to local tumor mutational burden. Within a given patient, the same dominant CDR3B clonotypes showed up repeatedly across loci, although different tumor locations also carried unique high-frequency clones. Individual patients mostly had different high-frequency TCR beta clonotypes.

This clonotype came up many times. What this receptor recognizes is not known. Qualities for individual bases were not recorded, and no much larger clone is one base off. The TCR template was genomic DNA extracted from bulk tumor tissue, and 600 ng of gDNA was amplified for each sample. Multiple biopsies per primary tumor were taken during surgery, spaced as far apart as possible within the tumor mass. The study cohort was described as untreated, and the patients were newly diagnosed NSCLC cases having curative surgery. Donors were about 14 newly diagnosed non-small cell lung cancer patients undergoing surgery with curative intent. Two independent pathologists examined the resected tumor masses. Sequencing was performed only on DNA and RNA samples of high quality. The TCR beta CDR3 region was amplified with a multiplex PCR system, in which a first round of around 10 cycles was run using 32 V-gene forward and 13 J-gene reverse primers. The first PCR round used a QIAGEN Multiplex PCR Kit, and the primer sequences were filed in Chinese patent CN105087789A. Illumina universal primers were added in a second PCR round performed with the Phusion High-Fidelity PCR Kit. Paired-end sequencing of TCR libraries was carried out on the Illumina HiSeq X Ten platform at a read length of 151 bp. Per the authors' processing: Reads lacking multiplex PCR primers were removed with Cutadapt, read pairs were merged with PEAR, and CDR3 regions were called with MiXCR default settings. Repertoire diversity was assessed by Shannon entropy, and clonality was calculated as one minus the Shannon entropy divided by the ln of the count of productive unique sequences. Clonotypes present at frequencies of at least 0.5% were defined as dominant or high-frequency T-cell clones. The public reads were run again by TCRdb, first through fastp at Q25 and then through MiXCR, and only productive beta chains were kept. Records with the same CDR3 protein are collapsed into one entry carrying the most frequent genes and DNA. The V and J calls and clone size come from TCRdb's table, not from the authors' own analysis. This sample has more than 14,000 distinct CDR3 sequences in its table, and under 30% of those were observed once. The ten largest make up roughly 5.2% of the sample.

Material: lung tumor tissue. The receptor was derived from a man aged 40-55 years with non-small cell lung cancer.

The encoded CDR3 is CASRGGTLGLAETQYF. In nucleotides, the sequence is TGCGCCAGCCGAGGCGGGACCTTGGGGCTCGCGGAGACCCAGTACTTC. The receptor chain draws on TRBV5-1 and TRBJ2-5, with TRBD2 tentatively as D gene (6 bases match). The CDR3 sequence holds 16 residues, the cysteine and phenylalanine included. Just CDR3 DNA is preserved here, 48 bases in frame from base 1. Between the V and J ends, shortened by 7 bases and 5 bases respectively, the junction contains 24 bases. The germline V gene encodes CDR1 SGHRS and CDR2 YFSETQ.